The rows below give T cell receptor beta chains drawn from one sample of a study of T-cell reconstitution after alpha-beta-depleted transplantation in children. TCRdb re-analysed the PCR reads in MiXCR, keeping a single row per CDR3 protein. The data hold just over 950,000 distinct CDR3 sequences, with 25% to 30% observed a single time. Specimen: PBMCs, mostly from graft donor cells, collected 360 days after TCRalphabeta/CD19-depleted stem cell transplant. These receptors all come from a boy younger than two who had a stem cell transplant for SCID, so the T cells may come from the graft donor. CDR3s include the opening cysteine and the closing phenylalanine or tryptophan. A D gene is named only where the DNA matches it firmly. Size tells how often a clone was seen (once, few, many) or the class of an expanded clone, and some rows leave it out.

clone_size	v_call	j_call	d_call	cdr3_aa	cdr3_nt
.	TRBV12-3/TRBV12-4	TRBJ2-7	.	CASSRSDAYEQYF	TGTGCCAGCAGCCGCTCTGACGCCTACGAGCAGTACTTC
once	TRBV4-1	TRBJ2-1	TRBD1	CASSQNRGTYNEQFF	TGCGCCAGCAGCCAAAACAGGGGAACCTACAATGAGCAGTTCTTC
few	TRBV4-1	TRBJ2-5	TRBD1	CASSQDNRGQGAILQETQYF	TGCGCCAGCAGCCAAGACAACCGAGGACAGGGAGCAATTTTACAAGAGACCCAGTACTTC
.	TRBV29-1	TRBJ2-3	.	CSADHRVTTDTQYF	TGCAGCGCCGACCACCGGGTTACCACAGATACGCAGTATTTT
.	TRBV28	TRBJ1-2	TRBD1	CASSYMTGTYGYTF	TGTGCCAGCAGTTACATGACAGGGACGTATGGCTACACCTTC
.	TRBV14	TRBJ2-3	TRBD2	CASSRVAGGLGDTQYF	TGTGCCAGCAGCCGAGTAGCGGGGGGGCTGGGAGATACGCAGTATTTT
few	TRBV5-1	TRBJ2-2	.	CASSFETPNTGELFF	TGCGCCAGCAGCTTCGAGACTCCGAACACCGGGGAGCTGTTTTTT
few	TRBV9	TRBJ2-3	TRBD2	CASSVLAGGPGDTQYF	TGTGCCAGCAGCGTCCTAGCGGGGGGGCCGGGAGATACGCAGTATTTT
.	TRBV15	TRBJ2-7	.	CATSRGGVAYEQYF	TGTGCCACCAGCAGAGGTGGGGTCGCCTACGAGCAGTACTTC
.	TRBV15	TRBJ2-3	.	CATSRGSVFTDTQYF	TGTGCCACCAGCAGAGGATCCGTCTTCACAGATACGCAGTATTTT
.	TRBV12-3/TRBV12-4	TRBJ2-1	.	CASSLIGEQFF	TGTGCCAGCAGTTTAATCGGCGAGCAGTTCTTC
few	TRBV12-3/TRBV12-4	TRBJ2-5	.	CASSDPPQETQYF	TGTGCCAGCTCTGACCCCCCCCAAGAGACCCAGTACTTC
.	TRBV20-1	TRBJ2-5	TRBD2	CSAELAGGGQYF	TGCAGTGCTGAGCTGGCGGGGGGAGGCCAGTACTTC
.	TRBV20-1	TRBJ2-1	TRBD2	CSAPYSGGAYNEQFF	TGCAGTGCTCCATATAGCGGGGGGGCCTACAATGAGCAGTTCTTC
few	TRBV5-1	TRBJ2-3	.	CASSLDWTSTDTQYF	TGCGCCAGCAGCTTGGACTGGACTAGCACAGATACGCAGTATTTT
.	TRBV2	TRBJ1-1	.	CASRRDPTRIDFF	TGTGCCAGCAGGAGAGACCCTACCAGGATTGATTTCTTT
few	TRBV12-3/TRBV12-4	TRBJ2-7	.	CASSLSRTRGPEQYF	TGTGCCAGCAGTTTGAGCCGGACAAGGGGACCCGAGCAGTACTTC
few	TRBV19	TRBJ1-1	.	CASSELTALNTEAFF	TGTGCCAGTAGCGAACTGACAGCCCTGAACACTGAAGCTTTCTTT
.	TRBV4-2	TRBJ1-5	TRBD1	CASSQRDSEGPQHF	TGTGCCAGCAGCCAACGGGACAGCGAGGGGCCCCAGCATTTT
.	TRBV12-5	TRBJ1-1	.	CASGEGQLNTEAFF	TGTGCTAGTGGGGAGGGACAACTGAACACTGAAGCTTTCTTT
.	TRBV12-3/TRBV12-4	TRBJ1-2	.	CASSFQGLFYGYTF	TGTGCCAGCAGTTTTCAGGGGCTCTTCTATGGCTACACCTTC
few	TRBV2	TRBJ2-2	.	CASSDLGRGHRANTGELFF	TGTGCCAGCAGTGATCTAGGGCGGGGACATCGCGCGAACACCGGGGAGCTGTTTTTT
few	TRBV20-1	TRBJ2-1	TRBD2	CSAGQASGGNNEQFF	TGCAGTGCCGGACAAGCTAGCGGGGGAAACAATGAGCAGTTCTTC
many	TRBV7-2	TRBJ2-1	TRBD2	CASSPGGTAYNEQFF	TGTGCCAGCAGCCCCGGGGGGACGGCCTACAATGAGCAGTTCTTC
.	TRBV20-1	TRBJ1-1	.	CSAPSPGNTEAFF	TGCAGTGCTCCTAGCCCCGGGAATACTGAAGCTTTCTTT
.	TRBV5-1	TRBJ2-7	.	CASSSQGRGPYEQYF	TGCGCCAGCAGCTCCCAGGGCAGGGGCCCCTACGAGCAGTACTTC
few	TRBV20-1	TRBJ1-5	.	CSASGGWNQPQHF	TGCAGTGCATCCGGTGGGTGGAATCAGCCCCAGCATTTT
.	TRBV4-2	TRBJ2-1	TRBD2	CASSRILVGGTYNEQFF	TGTGCCAGCAGCCGCATCCTGGTGGGGGGGACCTACAATGAGCAGTTCTTC
few	TRBV29-1	TRBJ1-2	TRBD1	CSVFDRGQFYGYTF	TGCAGCGTTTTCGACAGGGGACAATTCTATGGCTACACCTTC
.	TRBV6-1	TRBJ2-7	.	CASSRDLSHEQYF	TGTGCCAGCAGTAGGGACTTAAGCCACGAGCAGTACTTC
.	TRBV14	TRBJ1-1	.	CASSQDEGWTEAFF	TGTGCCAGCAGCCAAGACGAAGGGTGGACTGAAGCTTTCTTT
few	TRBV4-1	TRBJ2-3	TRBD2	CASSQELGTSGADTQYF	TGCGCCAGCAGCCAAGAATTAGGGACTAGCGGCGCAGATACGCAGTATTTT
.	TRBV5-1	TRBJ2-3	.	CASSLSHPTDTQYF	TGCGCCAGCAGCCTCAGTCACCCCACAGATACGCAGTATTTT
few	TRBV11-2	TRBJ2-1	TRBD2	CASSTRGLAGTLYNEQFF	TGTGCCAGCAGCACAAGAGGACTAGCGGGGACCTTGTACAATGAGCAGTTCTTC
few	TRBV12-3/TRBV12-4	TRBJ2-1	.	CASSLLGQSNNEQFF	TGTGCCAGCAGTTTACTAGGGCAATCTAACAATGAGCAGTTCTTC
.	TRBV5-1	TRBJ2-1	.	CASSLESGPGPEQFF	TGCGCCAGCAGCTTGGAAAGTGGGCCTGGGCCTGAGCAGTTCTTC
many	TRBV29-1	TRBJ2-3	.	CSVSPVVDTQYF	TGCAGCGTTTCCCCGGTCGTGGATACGCAGTATTTT
few	TRBV20-1	TRBJ2-7	.	CSAFGRSYEQYF	TGCAGTGCCTTCGGGCGGAGCTACGAGCAGTACTTC
few	TRBV12-3/TRBV12-4	TRBJ1-1	.	CASRDTGTTLNTEAFF	TGTGCCAGCAGGGATACAGGCACGACACTGAACACTGAAGCTTTCTTT
few	TRBV7-8	TRBJ2-1	.	CASSLALGYAGTNEQFF	TGTGCCAGCAGCTTAGCGTTGGGTTATGCAGGTACCAATGAGCAGTTCTTC
.	TRBV6-5	TRBJ1-1	.	CASSYGHLKGTEAFF	TGTGCCAGCAGTTACGGACACCTCAAAGGCACTGAAGCTTTCTTT
many	TRBV9	TRBJ2-2	.	CASRPGHTGELFF	TGTGCCAGCCGGCCCGGACACACCGGGGAGCTGTTTTTT
.	TRBV27	TRBJ2-3	.	CASERVRGTDTQYF	TGTGCCAGCGAAAGGGTACGGGGCACAGATACGCAGTATTTT
.	TRBV6-2/TRBV6-3	TRBJ2-5	.	CASSYPDSGETQYF	TGTGCCAGCAGTTACCCGGACAGCGGGGAGACCCAGTACTTC
few	TRBV5-1	TRBJ1-2	TRBD1	CASSFGQGRYGYTF	TGCGCCAGCAGCTTCGGACAGGGAAGGTATGGCTACACCTTC
many	TRBV5-1	TRBJ2-3	.	CASSLGILADTQYF	TGCGCCAGCAGCTTGGGCATTCTAGCGGATACGCAGTATTTT
.	TRBV7-2	TRBJ2-7	TRBD2	CASSLNARLAPYEQYF	TGTGCCAGCAGCTTAAACGCCAGACTAGCCCCCTACGAGCAGTACTTC
.	TRBV2	TRBJ2-3	TRBD1	CACSFWSGTGDEVTDTQYF	TGTGCCTGCAGTTTTTGGTCTGGGACAGGGGACGAGGTCACAGATACGCAGTATTTT
few	TRBV7-2	TRBJ2-4	.	CASSQSDRLFQYF	TGTGCCAGCAGCCAGTCCGACAGACTCTTTCAGTACTTC
few	TRBV12-3/TRBV12-4	TRBJ2-7	.	CASSPTSWGVAYEQYF	TGTGCCAGCAGTCCTACCTCGTGGGGGGTCGCATACGAGCAGTACTTC
.	TRBV4-2	TRBJ1-4	TRBD1	CASSPRDRGNEKLFF	TGTGCCAGCAGCCCCCGGGACAGGGGAAATGAAAAACTGTTTTTT
.	TRBV21-1	TRBJ1-1	.	CASWGREGTEAFF	TGTGCCAGCTGGGGCAGGGAAGGCACTGAAGCTTTCTTT
.	TRBV12-3/TRBV12-4	TRBJ2-1	.	CASTAGNEQFF	TGTGCCAGCACGGCTGGCAATGAGCAGTTCTTC
.	TRBV20-1	TRBJ2-1	.	CSARAPGPSSYNEQFF	TGCAGTGCTAGAGCCCCGGGACCGAGCTCCTACAATGAGCAGTTCTTC
.	TRBV20-1	TRBJ2-3	.	CSARMTGRVTDTQYF	TGCAGTGCTAGAATGACAGGGAGGGTCACAGATACGCAGTATTTT
.	TRBV20-1	TRBJ1-3	TRBD1	CSAGTGTGDGNTIYF	TGCAGTGCTGGGACCGGGACAGGGGATGGAAACACCATATATTTT
few	TRBV29-1	TRBJ2-3	TRBD2	CSVGGTSGGVTDTQYF	TGCAGCGTTGGGGGGACTAGCGGGGGGGTGACAGATACGCAGTATTTT
.	TRBV13	TRBJ2-6	.	CASSLEGRAPGANVLTF	TGTGCCAGCAGCTTAGAGGGTAGAGCCCCTGGGGCCAACGTCCTGACTTTC
many	TRBV12-3/TRBV12-4	TRBJ2-3	.	CASSFKDTQYF	TGTGCCAGCAGTTTCAAAGATACGCAGTATTTT
.	TRBV5-1	TRBJ1-1	.	CASSLEGRDTEAFF	TGCGCCAGCAGCTTGGAAGGAAGGGACACTGAAGCTTTCTTT